This T cell receptor beta chain was obtained from a study of blood T cells in healthy people across ages. On the study more broadly: Every two T cells gave about one barcoded beta molecule via template switching. Study findings and constraints: The CMV status of each donor remained undetermined, and this could have confounded shifts in expanded clonotypes.

Germline V lookup: CDR1 SGHAT, CDR2 FQNNGV. V was pared by 3 bases and J by 0 bases, with 8 bases between. The CDR3 contains 14 residues. The authors drew around 9.4 milliliters of peripheral blood from each donor. This clonotype was found a few times. Antigen: not known. A second 7 to 11 cycle PCR used barcoded and J-beta primers. TCRdb reprocessed the 5' RACE reads via MiXCR and lists one record per CDR3 protein. The data contain about a million distinct CDR3 sequences, 51% of them singletons. Material: blood. The chain combines TRBV11-2 with TRBJ1-2; unclear D gene. The origin of this receptor is a woman aged 55-70 years in good health. The CDR3 coding sequence is TGTGCCAGCAGCTTCCGGACTGCTAACTATGGCTACACCTTC. Its protein product is CASSFRTANYGYTF.